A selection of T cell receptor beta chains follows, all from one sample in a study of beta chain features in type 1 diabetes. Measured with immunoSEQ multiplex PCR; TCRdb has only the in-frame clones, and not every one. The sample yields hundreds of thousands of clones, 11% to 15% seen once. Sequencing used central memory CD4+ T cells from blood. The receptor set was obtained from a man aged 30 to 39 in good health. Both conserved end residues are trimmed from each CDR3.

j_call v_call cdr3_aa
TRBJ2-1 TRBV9 ASSETGTDNEQF
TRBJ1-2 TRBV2 ASSEGLSFRRGYT
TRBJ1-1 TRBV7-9 ASSLVSGANTEAF
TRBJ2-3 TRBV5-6 ASSLSGSTPTQY
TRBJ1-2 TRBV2 ASSEATRVSGYT
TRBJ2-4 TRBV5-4 ASGSGEREVAKNIQY
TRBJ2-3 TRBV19 ASSTSGIRQDTQY
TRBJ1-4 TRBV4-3 ASSRQSREKLF
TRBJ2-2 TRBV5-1 ASSLKAAAMNTGELF
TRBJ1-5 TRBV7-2 ASSGGTGNQPQH
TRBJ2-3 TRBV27 ASSLTGGGTDTQY
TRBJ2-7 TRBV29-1 SADRVSYEQY
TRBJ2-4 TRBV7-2 ASSQEASPNRIQY
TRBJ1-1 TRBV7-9 ASSSYRGMNTEAF
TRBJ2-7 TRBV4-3 ASSSPGTGTYEQY
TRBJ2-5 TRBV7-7 ASSSPGEETQY
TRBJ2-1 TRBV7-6 ASSPGLAGVVGEQF
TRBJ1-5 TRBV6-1 ASRQSGTGWQPQH
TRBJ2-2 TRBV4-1 ASSQEAGAVGELF
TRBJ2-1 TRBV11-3 ASSLGIEQF
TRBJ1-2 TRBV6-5 ASTMGFGYGYT
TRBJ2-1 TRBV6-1 ASSEARSHTGQF
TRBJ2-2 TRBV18 ASSEPNTGELF
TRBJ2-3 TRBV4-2 ASSQVFSGSTDTQY
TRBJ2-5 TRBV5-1 ASSRGPQETQY
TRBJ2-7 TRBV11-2 ASSLDLAGGYEQY
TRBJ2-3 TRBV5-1 ASSLDTPGRDTQY
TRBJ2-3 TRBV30 AWSRRETDTQY
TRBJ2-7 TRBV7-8 ASSQTWEQY